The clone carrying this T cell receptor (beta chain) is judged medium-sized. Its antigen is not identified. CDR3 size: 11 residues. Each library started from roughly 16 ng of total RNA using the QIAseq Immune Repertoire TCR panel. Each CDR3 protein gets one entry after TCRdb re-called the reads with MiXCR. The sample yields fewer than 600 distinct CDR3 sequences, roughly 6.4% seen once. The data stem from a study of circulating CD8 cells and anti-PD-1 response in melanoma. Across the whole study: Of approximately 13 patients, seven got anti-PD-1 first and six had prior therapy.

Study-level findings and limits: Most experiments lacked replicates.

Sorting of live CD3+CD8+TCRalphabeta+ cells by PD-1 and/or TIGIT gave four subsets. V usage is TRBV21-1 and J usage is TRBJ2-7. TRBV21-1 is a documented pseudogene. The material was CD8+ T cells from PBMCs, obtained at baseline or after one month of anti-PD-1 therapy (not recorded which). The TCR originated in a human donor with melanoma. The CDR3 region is CASSKGYEQYF. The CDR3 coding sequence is TGTGCCAGCAGCAAAGGGTACGAGCAGTACTTC.